Below are 23 T cell receptor beta chains sequenced from a single sample in a study of blood T cell repertoires in COVID-19. Clones were sequenced by immunoSEQ multiplex PCR, and TCRdb holds only the in-frame ones, with some missing. The sample shows approximately 66,000 clones, over 70% of them seen only once. Sequenced material: peripheral blood. The receptors derive from a man aged 55-75 years with acute or convalescent COVID-19.

The gene calls are TRBV24-1 and TRBJ2-2, with a possible D match to TRBD2 (5 bases). The CDR3 extends over 15 amino acids. CDR1 is KGHDR, CDR2 SFDVKD, per germline. Trimming shortened V by 0 bases and J by 4 bases, and 8 bases separated the two germline ends. The CDR3 reads CATSDLGGSTGELFF. CDR3 coding DNA: TGTGCCACCAGTGATTTGGGAGGTTCCACCGGGGAGCTGTTTTTT.

This chain joins TRBV10-3 and TRBJ2-5, with D maybe TRBD2 (7 bases). The CDR3 loop spans 17 amino acids. The V gene's germline CDR1 is ENHRY and CDR2 SYGVKD. The V end was cut by 0 bases, the J end by 5 bases, with 19 bases between. This CDR3 is CAISESSEWRGPETQYF. The DNA for the CDR3 is TGTGCCATCAGTGAGTCTTCCGAGTGGCGGGGGCCCGAGACCCAGTACTTC.

The CDR3 reads CASSLPGGYNTGELFF. The CDR3, as DNA: TGTGCCAGCAGTTTACCGGGAGGGTACAACACCGGGGAGCTGTTTTTT. The V call is TRBV27, the J call TRBJ2-2, with 8 bases matching TRBD2. This CDR3 spans 16 amino acids. Germline lookup yields CDR1 MNHEY and CDR2 SMNVEV (reference sequence). The J segment lost 2 bases and the V segment lost 2 bases, leaving 4 bases of the junction unmatched.

This clone was seen ten or more times. The V call is TRBV30, the J call TRBJ1-2; 10 nucleotides agree with TRBD1. The length of the CDR3 is 14 residues. J lost 11 bases, V lost 3 bases, and 12 bases had no gene match. The germline V gene encodes CDR1 GTSNPN and CDR2 SVGIG (reference sequence). This CDR3 is CAWSYPGTGVRYTF. CDR3 nucleotides: TGTGCCTGGAGCTATCCCGGGACAGGGGTGAGATACACCTTC.

This clone was detected once. The V call is TRBV5-1, the J call TRBJ1-1, with D possibly being TRBD1 (6 bases). From germline, CDR1 is SGHRS and CDR2 YFSETQ. Trimming pared 4 bases from V and 3 bases from J, leaving 16 bases between. The CDR3 has 15 amino acids. CDR3 protein: CASSPGGATHTEAFF. The DNA for the CDR3 is TGCGCCAGCAGCCCGGGGGGGGCCACGCACACTGAAGCTTTCTTT. Using reference TRBV5-1 and TRBJ1-1 for the parts outside the CDR3, the full variable domain is KAGVTQTPRYLIKTRGQQVTLSCSPISGHRSVSWYQQTPGQGLQFLFEYFSETQRNKGNFPGRFSGRQFSNSRSEMNVSTLELGDSALYLCASSPGGATHTEAFFGQGTRLTVV.

V gene TRBV7-3 combines with J gene TRBJ2-1, with TRBD2 matching 10 bases. The germline V gene has CDR1 SGHTA and CDR2 FQGTGA. The junction had 5 bases not matched to a gene; V was cut back by 2 bases and J by 10 bases. This CDR3 has 14 residues. CDR3 protein: CASSLLAGADEQFF. The CDR3 DNA is TGTGCCAGCAGCTTACTAGCGGGAGCTGACGAGCAGTTCTTC.

This chain connects TRBV28 to TRBJ2-5; TRBD1 matches 7 bases. CDR3 length equals 15 residues. The V gene end was trimmed by 2 bases and the J gene end by 5 bases; junction bases not matched to a gene: 8. CDR1 MDHEN and CDR2 SYDVKM come from the germline V gene. The CDR3 reads CASSLPRGLVETQYF. The CDR3 DNA follows: TGTGCCAGCAGTTTACCAAGGGGGCTCGTGGAGACCCAGTACTTC.

The chain combines TRBV14 with TRBJ2-3; D is uncertain. The length of the CDR3 is 13 residues. V shed 2 bases and J shed 6 bases, with 9 bases lying between them. In germline, CDR1 is SGHDN, CDR2 FVKESK. In nucleotides, the CDR3 is TGTGCCAGCAGCCAAATGGCCGGGGATACGCAGTATTTT. Amino acid sequence: CASSQMAGDTQYF. Full variable domain (remainder filled in from reference TRBV14 and TRBJ2-3): EAGVTQFPSHSVIEKGQTVTLRCDPISGHDNLYWYRRVMGKEIKFLLHFVKESKQDESGMPNNRFLAERTGGTYSTLKVQPAELEDSGVYFCASSQMAGDTQYFGPGTRLTVL.

V is TRBV11-2 and J is TRBJ2-1; 10 positions agree with TRBD1. Germline V lookup: CDR1 SGHAT, CDR2 FQNNGV. Germline trimming cut 8 bases from V and 4 bases from J; bases unmatched to any gene: 5. The CDR3 extends over 14 amino acids. The CDR3 sequence is CASGRDRGYNEQFF. CDR3 coding DNA: TGTGCCAGCGGCCGGGACAGGGGTTACAATGAGCAGTTCTTC.

This clone was observed many times. The chain joins TRBV6-5 to TRBJ1-4; TRBD1 aligns across 7 bases. The CDR3 consists of 15 residues. V dropped 9 bases and J dropped 2; count of bases not matched to a gene: 9. Germline lookup yields CDR1 MNHEY and CDR2 SVGAGI. DNA of the CDR3: TGTGCCAGTTCGAGGGGGCTTTTGACTAATGAAAAACTGTTTTTT. This encodes CASSRGLLTNEKLFF.

CDR3 DNA: TGTGCCTGGACTGGGACAGTACCTTACTATGGCTACACCTTC. It codes for CAWTGTVPYYGYTF. The chain is built from TRBV30 and TRBJ1-2; the match to TRBD1 covers 7 bases. The CDR3 spans 14 residues. Germline CDR1 reads GTSNPN; CDR2 reads SVGIG (reference sequence). V shed 4 bases and J 3 bases; nucleotides not matched to a gene: 8. The full variable domain, in which reference TRBV30 and TRBJ1-2 provide the parts outside the CDR3, is SQTIHQWPATLVQPVGSPLSLECTVEGTSNPNLYWYRQAAGRGLQLLFYSVGIGQISSEVPQNLSASRPQDRQFILSSKKLLLSDSGFYLCAWTGTVPYYGYTFGSGTRLTVV.

The gene calls are TRBV6-1 and TRBJ2-1; weak D call: TRBD2 (5 bases). The CDR3 loop spans 16 amino acids. Trimming stripped 0 bases from V and 8 bases from J, with 17 bases between. From germline, CDR1 is MNHNS and CDR2 SASEGT. The CDR3 region has the DNA TGTGCCAGCAGTGAAGCTAGACTAAGGTTGGTGGATGAGCAGTTCTTC. It is translated as CASSEARLRLVDEQFF.

This chain joins TRBV27 and TRBJ1-4; 11 nucleotides agree with TRBD1. The germline gives CDR1 MNHEY, CDR2 SMNVEV (reference sequence). This CDR3 is 17 amino acids long. V shed 5 bases and J 7 bases; nucleotides not matched to a gene: 12. The CDR3 region is CASSPGQGALVAEKLFF. The DNA for the CDR3 is TGTGCCAGCAGTCCCGGACAGGGGGCGTTGGTAGCTGAAAAACTGTTTTTT.

Points on this clone: Other nucleotide sequences in the sample specify the same CDR3. The chain uses TRBV6-5 and TRBJ1-2, with D possibly being TRBD1 (5 bases). The CDR3 is 14 amino acids. Germline CDR1 is MNHEY and CDR2 is SVGAGI. Trimming took 0 bases from V and 5 from J, leaving 10 bases between them. The CDR3 here is CASSYSSGGYGYTF. The CDR3 DNA follows: TGTGCCAGCAGTTACTCGTCGGGGGGTTATGGCTACACCTTC.

The chain uses TRBV20-1 and TRBJ2-1, with 9 bases that match TRBD2. V trimming: 3 bases; J trimming: 4 bases; junction bases outside the gene matches: 7. The germline V gene encodes CDR1 DFQATT and CDR2 SNEGSKA (reference sequence). The CDR3 consists of 15 residues. CDR3 in amino acids: CSASPIAGAYNEQFF. In nucleotides, the CDR3 is TGCAGTGCTAGTCCCATAGCGGGGGCGTACAATGAGCAGTTCTTC.

CDR3 residues: CASSDGQVYGYTF. The CDR3 coding sequence is TGTGCCAGCAGCGACGGACAGGTCTATGGCTACACCTTC. This rearrangement joins TRBV11-2 to TRBJ1-2; 7 bases line up with TRBD1. CDR3 length equals 13 residues. CDR1 SGHAT and CDR2 FQNNGV come from the germline V gene. Trimming at V came to 5 bases and at J to 4 bases, leaving 4 bases not matched to a gene.

The V gene is TRBV9, the J gene TRBJ1-4, with D maybe TRBD1 (5 bases). The CDR3 has 14 amino acids. The V gene lost 3 bases and the J gene lost 4 bases, with 10 bases spanning the gap. Germline CDR1 and CDR2: SGDLS and YYNGEE. The CDR3 loop reads CASSDDSLNEKLFF. In DNA, the CDR3 is TGTGCCAGCAGCGACGACAGCCTTAATGAAAAACTGTTTTTT.

This clone was counted between two and nine times. The J gene is TRBJ2-5, the V gene TRBV20-1, with D uncertain. Germline V gene data show CDR1 as DFQATT and CDR2 as SNEGSKA (reference sequence). CDR3 length: 11 amino acids. With 5 bases removed from V and 5 bases from J, the gap between germline ends came to 9 bases. CDR3 in amino acids: CSAPLRETQYF. CDR3 DNA sequence: TGCAGTGCTCCTCTCCGGGAGACCCAGTACTTC.

The rearrangement links TRBV5-6 to TRBJ1-5; maybe TRBD1 (5 bases). Trimming cost V 4 bases and J 1 base, with 15 bases left between them. The length of the CDR3 is 16 residues. CDR1 is SGHDT and CDR2 is YYEEEE in the germline V gene. CDR3: CASSRLGGLSNQPQHF. CDR3 sequence (DNA): TGTGCCAGCAGCCGATTGGGGGGGTTAAGCAATCAGCCCCAGCATTTT.

This clone has only a few counts. This sequence joins TRBV6-6 and TRBJ2-5; the D gene is possibly TRBD2 (6 bases). Trimming removed 6 bases at V and 4 bases at J, with 15 bases between. The germline V gene has CDR1 MNHNY and CDR2 SVGAGI (reference sequence). The CDR3 has 14 amino acids. CDR3 amino acids: CASRPGGSGETQYF. The CDR3 bases are TGTGCCAGCAGGCCTGGGGGGTCGGGAGAGACCCAGTACTTC.

The rearrangement uses TRBV5-5 and TRBJ1-4; D might be TRBD1 (5 bases). Germline values: CDR1 SGHKS, CDR2 YYEKEE (reference sequence). Trimming took 1 base from V and 8 from J, leaving 18 bases between them. This CDR3 comprises 16 residues. CDR3 nucleotides: TGTGCCAGCAGCTTGACCGGGCCAGCGGGGGAGGAAAAACTGTTTTTT. Its translation: CASSLTGPAGEEKLFF.

The gene calls are TRBV14 and TRBJ2-3; D is unclear. This CDR3 is 13 amino acids long. V was clipped by 4 bases and J by 5 bases, with 10 bases between them. Per the germline V gene, CDR1 is SGHDN and CDR2 is FVKESK. This chain's CDR3 is CASSPRLLDTQYF. CDR3 nucleotide sequence: TGTGCCAGCAGCCCCCGTCTACTAGATACGCAGTATTTT.

This clone showed up just once. This chain links TRBV9 with TRBJ1-5; D is uncertain. Trimming stripped 3 bases from V and 2 bases from J, with 12 bases between. This CDR3 is 15 amino acids long. CDR1 is SGDLS and CDR2 is YYNGEE in the germline V gene. CDR3 amino acids: CASSERGYGNQPQHF. As DNA, the CDR3 is TGTGCCAGCAGCGAGAGAGGGTATGGCAATCAGCCCCAGCATTTT.